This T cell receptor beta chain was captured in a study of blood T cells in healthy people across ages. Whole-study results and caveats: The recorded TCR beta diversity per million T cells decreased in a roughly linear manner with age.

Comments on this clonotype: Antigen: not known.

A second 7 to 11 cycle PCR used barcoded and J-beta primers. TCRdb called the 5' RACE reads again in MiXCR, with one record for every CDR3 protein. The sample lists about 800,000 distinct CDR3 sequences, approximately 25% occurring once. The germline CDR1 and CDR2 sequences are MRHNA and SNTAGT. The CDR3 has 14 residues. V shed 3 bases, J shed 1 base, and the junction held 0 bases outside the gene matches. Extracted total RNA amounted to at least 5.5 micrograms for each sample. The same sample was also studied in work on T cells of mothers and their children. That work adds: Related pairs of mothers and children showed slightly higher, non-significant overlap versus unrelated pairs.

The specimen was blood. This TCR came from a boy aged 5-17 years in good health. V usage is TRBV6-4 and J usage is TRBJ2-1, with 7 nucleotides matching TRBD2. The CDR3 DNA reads TGTGCCAGCAGTGAGCGGGGGTCCTACAATGAGCAGTTCTTC. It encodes CASSERGSYNEQFF.